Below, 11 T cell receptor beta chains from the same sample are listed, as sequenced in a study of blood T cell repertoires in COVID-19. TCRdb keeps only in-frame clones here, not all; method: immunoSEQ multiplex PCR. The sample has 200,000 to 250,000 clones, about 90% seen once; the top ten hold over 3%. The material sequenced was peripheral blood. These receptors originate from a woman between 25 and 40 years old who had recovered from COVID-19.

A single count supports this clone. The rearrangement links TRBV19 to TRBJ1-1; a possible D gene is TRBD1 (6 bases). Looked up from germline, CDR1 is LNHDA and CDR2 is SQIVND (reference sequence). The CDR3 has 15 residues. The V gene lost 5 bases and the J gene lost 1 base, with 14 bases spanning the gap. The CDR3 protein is CASSSRGAGNTEAFF. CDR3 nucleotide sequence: TGTGCCAGTAGTTCGCGGGGGGCGGGGAACACTGAAGCTTTCTTT.

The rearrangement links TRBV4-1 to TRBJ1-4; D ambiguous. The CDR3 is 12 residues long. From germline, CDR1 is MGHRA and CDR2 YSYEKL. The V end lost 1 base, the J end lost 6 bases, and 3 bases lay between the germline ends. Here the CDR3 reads CASSQGDEKLFF. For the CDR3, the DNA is TGCGCCAGCAGCCAAGGAGATGAAAAACTGTTTTTT.

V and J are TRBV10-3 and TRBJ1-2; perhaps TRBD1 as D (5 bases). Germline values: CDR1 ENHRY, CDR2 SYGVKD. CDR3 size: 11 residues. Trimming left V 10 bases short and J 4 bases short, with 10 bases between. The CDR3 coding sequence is TGTGCCACCGACGACAGCTATGGCTACACCTTC. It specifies CATDDSYGYTF.

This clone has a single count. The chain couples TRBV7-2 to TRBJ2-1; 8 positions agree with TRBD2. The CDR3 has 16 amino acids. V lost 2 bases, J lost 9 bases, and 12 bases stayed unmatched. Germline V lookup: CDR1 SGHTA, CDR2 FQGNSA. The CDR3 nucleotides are TGTGCCAGCAGCTTAATGGCGGGGGGCCAGGGGAGTGAGCAGTTCTTC. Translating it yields CASSLMAGGQGSEQFF.

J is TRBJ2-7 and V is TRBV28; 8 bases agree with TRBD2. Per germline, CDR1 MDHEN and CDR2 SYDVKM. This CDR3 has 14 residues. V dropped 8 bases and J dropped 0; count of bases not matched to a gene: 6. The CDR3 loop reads CASAGGGDSYEQYF. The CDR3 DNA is TGTGCCAGCGCGGGGGGAGGAGACTCCTACGAGCAGTACTTC.

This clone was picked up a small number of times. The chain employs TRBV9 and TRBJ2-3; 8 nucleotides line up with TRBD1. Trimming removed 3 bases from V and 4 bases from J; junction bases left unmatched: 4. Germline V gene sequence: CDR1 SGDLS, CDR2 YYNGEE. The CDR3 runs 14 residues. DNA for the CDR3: TGTGCCAGCAGCGCCGGACAGGGCCCAGATACGCAGTATTTT. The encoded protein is CASSAGQGPDTQYF.

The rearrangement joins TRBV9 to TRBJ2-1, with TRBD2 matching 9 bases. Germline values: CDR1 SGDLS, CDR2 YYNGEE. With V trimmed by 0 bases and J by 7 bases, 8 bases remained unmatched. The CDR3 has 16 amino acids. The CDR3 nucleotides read TGTGCCAGCAGCGTAGATGGGCTAGCGGGGTATAATGAGCAGTTCTTC. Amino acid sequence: CASSVDGLAGYNEQFF.

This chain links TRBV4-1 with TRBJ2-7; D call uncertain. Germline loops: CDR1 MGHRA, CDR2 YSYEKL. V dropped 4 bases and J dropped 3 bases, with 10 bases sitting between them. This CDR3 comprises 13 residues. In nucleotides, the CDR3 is TGCGCCAGCAGCCCGTACTCGGGCTACGAGCAGTACTTC. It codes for CASSPYSGYEQYF.

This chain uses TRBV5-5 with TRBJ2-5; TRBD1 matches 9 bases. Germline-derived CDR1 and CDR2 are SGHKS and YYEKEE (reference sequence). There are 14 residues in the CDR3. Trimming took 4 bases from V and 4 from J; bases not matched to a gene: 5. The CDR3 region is CASSRAGQGETQYF. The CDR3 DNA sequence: TGTGCCAGCAGCCGCGCGGGACAGGGAGAGACCCAGTACTTC.

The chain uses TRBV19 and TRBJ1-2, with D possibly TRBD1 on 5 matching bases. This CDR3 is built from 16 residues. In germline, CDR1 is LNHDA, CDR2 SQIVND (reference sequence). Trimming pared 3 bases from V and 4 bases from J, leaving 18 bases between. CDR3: CASSILANADIYGYTF. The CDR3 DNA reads TGTGCCAGTAGTATCCTGGCAAACGCGGACATCTATGGCTACACCTTC.

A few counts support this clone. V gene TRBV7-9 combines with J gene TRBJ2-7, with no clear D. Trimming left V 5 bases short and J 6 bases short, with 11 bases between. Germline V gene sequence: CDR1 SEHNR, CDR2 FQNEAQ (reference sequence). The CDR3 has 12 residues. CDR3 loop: CASSDFGGEQYF. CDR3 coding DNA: TGTGCCAGCAGCGATTTCGGCGGCGAGCAGTACTTC.